The rows below give T cell receptor beta chains drawn from one sample of a study of blood T cell repertoires in COVID-19. The assay was immunoSEQ multiplex PCR, and TCRdb's table has in-frame clones only and misses some. The profile shows about 100,000 clones, 80% to 90% of them singletons. Sequenced input: peripheral blood. The receptors come from a human donor in a cohort sampled during active COVID-19. Each CDR3 is given with its conserved first and last residue. D genes are given only for firm matches. The size of a clone is reported for some rows only, either as once, few or many, or as a class for expanded clones.

d_gene	abundance	v_gene	j_gene	CDR3nt	CDR3aa
TRBD2	NA	TRBV28	TRBJ2-2	TGTGCCAGCAGTTTGGGGGGAGGGCCTCCCGGGGAGCTGTTTTTT	CASSLGGGPPGELFF
TRBD1	once	TRBV25-1	TRBJ2-1	TGTGCCAGCAAACAGGGGCCCGGTGAGCAGTTCTTC	CASKQGPGEQFF
TRBD1	NA	TRBV10-3	TRBJ1-5	TGTGCCATCAGTGAGACGGGACAGGGCAATCAGCCCCAGCATTTT	CAISETGQGNQPQHF
NA	few	TRBV6-6	TRBJ2-5	TGTGCCAGCAGTTACTTCGCCCCGGAGGAGACCCAGTACTTC	CASSYFAPEETQYF
TRBD1	once	TRBV6-5	TRBJ2-7	TGTGCCAGCAGCCTTACCGGGACAGGGGGACGAGAGCAGTACTTC	CASSLTGTGGREQYF
TRBD1	NA	TRBV9	TRBJ1-1	TGTGCCAGCAGCACTACGGACAGGGTGAACACTGAAGCTTTCTTT	CASSTTDRVNTEAFF
NA	NA	TRBV19	TRBJ2-7	TGTGCCAGTACCCCTCGGGGGTATGGGCACGAGCAGTACTTC	CASTPRGYGHEQYF
TRBD1	NA	TRBV9	TRBJ2-1	TGTGCCAGCAGCTCCGGGACAGGCACCTACAATGAGCAGTTCTTC	CASSSGTGTYNEQFF
TRBD2	few	TRBV4-1	TRBJ2-5	TGCGCCAGCAGCCAAACCGCTAGCGGGACGGGAGAGACCCAGTACTTC	CASSQTASGTGETQYF
TRBD2	NA	TRBV30	TRBJ2-6	TGTGCCGGACTAGCGGGAGCCCCTGGGGCCAACGTCCTGACTTTC	CAGLAGAPGANVLTF
NA	NA	TRBV15	TRBJ1-2	TGTGCCACCAGCAGTAACCCCCGCGGCTATGGCTACACCTTC	CATSSNPRGYGYTF
TRBD1	NA	TRBV5-1	TRBJ1-1	TGCGCCAGCAGCTTGGGGACAGGAATGAACACTGAAGCTTTCTTT	CASSLGTGMNTEAFF
NA	NA	TRBV7-2	TRBJ2-1	TGTGCCAGCAGCTTAGAGCAGGGGGGATACAATGAGCAGTTCTTC	CASSLEQGGYNEQFF
NA	once	TRBV2	TRBJ1-1	TGTGCCAGCAGTGAAGCGGGCAGGGGCACTGAAGCTTTCTTT	CASSEAGRGTEAFF
TRBD1	NA	TRBV18	TRBJ1-2	TGTGCCAGCTCACCGCTGGGACAGGGGGCTTCCTATGGCTACACCTTC	CASSPLGQGASYGYTF
NA	NA	TRBV5-1	TRBJ1-2	TGCGCCAGCAGCCCTGGAGGTTTTAGCTATGGCTACACCTTC	CASSPGGFSYGYTF
NA	NA	TRBV7-3	TRBJ2-1	TGTGCCAGCAGCCTCCAACAGGGATACAATGAGCAGTTCTTC	CASSLQQGYNEQFF
TRBD1	NA	TRBV10-3	TRBJ1-1	TGTGCCATCAGTGAGGCTTCAAGTCTCTTCGGCAGGGGGGACACTGAAGCTTTCTTT	CAISEASSLFGRGDTEAFF
NA	NA	TRBV3-1/TRBV3-2	TRBJ1-4	TGTGCCAGCAGCCAAGAAGCTCGGTGGACTGGGGCAACTAATGAAAAACTGTTTTTT	CASSQEARWTGATNEKLFF
TRBD2	NA	TRBV2	TRBJ2-3	TGTGCCAGCAGTGTAGGGACTAGCGGGTTTAGCACAGATACGCAGTATTTT	CASSVGTSGFSTDTQYF
NA	medium-sized	TRBV14	TRBJ1-2	TGTGCCAGCAGCCCCGGACAGAATTTATATGGCTACACCTTC	CASSPGQNLYGYTF
NA	NA	TRBV6-2/TRBV6-3	TRBJ1-1	TGTGCCAGCAGTAGCGGTTTGGGCCGCACTGAAGCTTTCTTT	CASSSGLGRTEAFF
TRBD1	few	TRBV7-6	TRBJ2-7	TGTGCCAGCAGCTTAGAGAGGTGGGACAGGGGGGGTCTTTACGAGCAGTACTTC	CASSLERWDRGGLYEQYF
NA	few	TRBV6-6	TRBJ1-5	TGTGCCACGTCTTCCAGCAATCAGCCCCAGCATTTT	CATSSSNQPQHF
TRBD1	NA	TRBV19	TRBJ1-2	TGTGCCAGTAGTCAACGACAGGGTGGAGGTGGCTACACCTTC	CASSQRQGGGGYTF
TRBD2	NA	TRBV5-1	TRBJ2-3	TGCGCCAGCAGTGTAGCGGGAGAGACAGATACGCAGTATTTT	CASSVAGETDTQYF